The entry that follows covers one T cell receptor beta chain sequence. This receptor's antigen is unknown. Per-base quality was not reported, and no clone a single base away is much larger than it. The data originate from a study of T cell clonotyping in hematopoietic cell transplantation (dated by TCRdb to the early 2020s). Looking at the study overall: Recipient samples taken before transplant were obtained following cytoreduction. The study collected some 140 blood samples from some 35 consecutive transplant recipients and their related donors. Recruitment of patients ran from 2015 to early 2017, and follow-up continued until September 2020 or until death.

The immunoSEQ assay, a bias-controlled multiplex PCR with V- and J-specific primers, was used to amplify TCR beta CDR3 regions from genomic DNA. In a second PCR step, a proprietary barcode and Illumina adapter sequences were attached to the CDR3 amplicons. CDR3 libraries were sequenced on an Illumina MiSeq instrument. Processing in the source paper ran as follows. Export and quality control were performed with immunoSEQ Analyzer 3.0, and downstream analyses were performed with R Bioconductor and Immunarch. Only productive rearrangements in the normalized downsampled data set went into calculating the repertoire metrics. Clonotypes larger than 5 templates in the normalized cohort were defined as pathologically expanded. Repertoire diversity was measured with the Inverse Simpson Index. CMV-specificity analyses were carried out on the non-normalized data set to capture all clonotypes. TCRdb retrieved this table from immuneACCESS and kept in-frame rearrangements only. Not all clones are present; in checked studies, unresolved V genes account for under half, and no reason is known for the remainder. V and J calls and clone size are copied from that table; D and trimming were computed from the DNA. Counted in this sample were tens of thousands of clones; around 86% of them appeared once. The ten largest clonotypes hold roughly 6% of the sample.

CDR1 and CDR2 are drawn from the germline V gene: SQVTM, ANQGSEA. Spanning cysteine to phenylalanine, the CDR3 consists of 11 amino acids. Of all the DNA, just the CDR3 is kept, 33 bases in frame from base 1. On the study overall, not on this receptor specifically: Broader posttransplant TCR repertoire diversity was predicted by donor and pretransplant recipient Inverse Simpson Index values. Recipient repertoires showed only a small fraction of overlap with donor repertoires, and over 95% appeared de novo at the given depth. After transplant, TCR diversity in recipients dropped, and pathologically expanded clonotypes climbed progressively between day 30 and day 180. Sample size was limited, and cells were not sorted, so CD4 and CD8 repertoire contributions could not be separated.

The time point label of this sample denotes: recipient sample about 28 days before transplant, after cytoreduction. Recipient blood was collected about 28 days before transplant and at days 30, 100 and 180 after transplant. Using Nuclei Lysis Solution, genomic DNA was extracted from unfractionated peripheral blood mononuclear cells that were either fresh or cryopreserved. The chain uses TRBV29-1 and TRBJ2-5, and TRBD2 may be the D gene, going by 5 matching bases. The J call is uncertain, as TRBJ2-7 better fits the DNA end. The sequencing used peripheral blood mononuclear cells, collected before stem cell transplant. This TCR came from a man in his sixties with biphenotypic leukemia. Some clones in this sample may be carry-over from other donors' samples. The CDR3 here reads CSVGASYEQYF. Here is the DNA: TGCAGCGTGGGAGCCTCCTACGAGCAGTACTTC.